This entry concerns a single T cell receptor beta chain. Together with a sample-barcoded 5' primer, a J-beta primer mix was included in a second PCR lasting roughly 6 to 12 cycles. TCRdb processed the 5' RACE reads anew with MiXCR; each CDR3 protein has one entry. The sample consists of roughly 900,000 distinct CDR3 sequences, roughly 26% of them appearing once. This specimen comes from a study of blood T cells in healthy people across ages. The receptor was derived from a woman older than 75 in good health. Sequencing used blood.

The CDR3 DNA follows: TGCAGTGCTAGGCTTCAGGGGAAGGAAAAACTGTTTTTT. As protein: CSARLQGKEKLFF. The chain employs TRBV20-1 and TRBJ1-4; D is perhaps TRBD1 (6 bases). Germline V gene lookup returns CDR1 DFQATT and CDR2 SNEGSKA (reference sequence). Trimming took off 3 bases at V and 8 bases at J, with 13 bases between the two ends. The CDR3 extends over 13 amino acids.